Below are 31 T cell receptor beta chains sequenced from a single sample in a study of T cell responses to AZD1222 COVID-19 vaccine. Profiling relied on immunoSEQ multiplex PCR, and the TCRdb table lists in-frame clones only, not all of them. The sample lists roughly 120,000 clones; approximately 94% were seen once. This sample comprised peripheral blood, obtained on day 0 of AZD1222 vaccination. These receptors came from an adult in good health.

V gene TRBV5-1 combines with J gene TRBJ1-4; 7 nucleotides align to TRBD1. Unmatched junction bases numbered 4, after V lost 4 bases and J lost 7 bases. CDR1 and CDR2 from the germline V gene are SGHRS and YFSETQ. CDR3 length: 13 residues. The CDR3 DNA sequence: TGCGCCAGCAGCCTCCGGACAGGTGAAAAACTGTTTTTT. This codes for CASSLRTGEKLFF.

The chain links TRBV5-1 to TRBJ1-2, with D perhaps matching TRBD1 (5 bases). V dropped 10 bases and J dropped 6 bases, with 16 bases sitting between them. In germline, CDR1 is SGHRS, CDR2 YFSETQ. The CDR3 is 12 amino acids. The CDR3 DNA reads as TGCGCCCGTAGGTGGGGGGTTAATGGCTACACCTTC. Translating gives CARRWGVNGYTF.

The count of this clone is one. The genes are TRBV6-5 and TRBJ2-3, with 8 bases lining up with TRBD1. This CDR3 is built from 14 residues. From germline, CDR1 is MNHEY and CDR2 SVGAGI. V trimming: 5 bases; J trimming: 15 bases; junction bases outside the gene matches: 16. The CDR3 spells CASSPHTTGTGGYF. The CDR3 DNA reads TGTGCCAGCAGTCCACATACTACCGGGACAGGAGGTTATTTT.

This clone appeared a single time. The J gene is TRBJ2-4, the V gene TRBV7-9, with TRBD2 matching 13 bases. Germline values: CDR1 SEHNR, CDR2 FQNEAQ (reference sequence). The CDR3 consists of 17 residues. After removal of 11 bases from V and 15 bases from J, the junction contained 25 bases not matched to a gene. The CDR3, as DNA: TGTGCCGTCCCAGGGGGCGCTGGACTAGCGGGAGCCCCGGGGATGTACTTC. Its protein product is CAVPGGAGLAGAPGMYF.

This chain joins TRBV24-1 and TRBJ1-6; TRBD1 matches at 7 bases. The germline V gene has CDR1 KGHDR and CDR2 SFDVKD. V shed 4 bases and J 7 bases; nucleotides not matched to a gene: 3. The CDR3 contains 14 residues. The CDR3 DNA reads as TGTGCCACCAGTGAAGGGGGCGTGAATTCACCCCTCCACTTT. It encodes CATSEGGVNSPLHF.

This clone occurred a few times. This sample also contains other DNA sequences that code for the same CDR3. The CDR3 nucleotides are TGTGCCAGCAGTGAAGGATATGGCTACACCTTC. Its protein product is CASSEGYGYTF. V is TRBV6-1 and J is TRBJ1-2, with D unclear. Looked up from germline, CDR1 is MNHNS and CDR2 is SASEGT. V lost 1 base, J lost 5 bases, and 2 bases lay in between. The CDR3 spans 11 residues.

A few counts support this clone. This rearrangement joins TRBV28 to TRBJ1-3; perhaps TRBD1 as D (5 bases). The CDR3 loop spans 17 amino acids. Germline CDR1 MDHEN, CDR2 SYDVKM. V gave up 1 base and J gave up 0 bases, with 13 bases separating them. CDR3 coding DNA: TGTGCCAGCAGTTTATCTTGGGACGGGAGCTCTGGAAACACCATATATTTT. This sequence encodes CASSLSWDGSSGNTIYF.

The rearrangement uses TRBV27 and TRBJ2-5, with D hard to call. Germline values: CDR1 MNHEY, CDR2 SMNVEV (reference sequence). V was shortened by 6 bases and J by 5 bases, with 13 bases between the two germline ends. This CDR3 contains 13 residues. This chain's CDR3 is CASSSWPTETQYF. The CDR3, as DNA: TGTGCCAGCAGCTCCTGGCCTACTGAGACCCAGTACTTC.

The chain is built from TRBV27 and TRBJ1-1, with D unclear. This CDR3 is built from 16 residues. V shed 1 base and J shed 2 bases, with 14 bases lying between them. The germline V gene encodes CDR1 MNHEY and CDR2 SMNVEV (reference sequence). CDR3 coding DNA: TGTGCCAGCAGTTTATATTTGGATGGTCGCAACACTGAAGCTTTCTTT. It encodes CASSLYLDGRNTEAFF.

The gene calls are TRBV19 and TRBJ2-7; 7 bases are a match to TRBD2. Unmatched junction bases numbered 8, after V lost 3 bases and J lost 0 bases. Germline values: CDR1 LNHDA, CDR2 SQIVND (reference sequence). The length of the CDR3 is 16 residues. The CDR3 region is CASSIHPRLASYEQYF. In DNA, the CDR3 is TGTGCCAGTAGTATTCACCCTAGACTAGCCTCCTACGAGCAGTACTTC. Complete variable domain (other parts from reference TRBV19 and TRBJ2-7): DGGITQSPKYLFRKEGQNVTLSCEQNLNHDAMYWYRQDPGQGLRLIYYSQIVNDFQKGDIAEGYSVSREKKESFPLTVTSAQKNPTAFYLCASSIHPRLASYEQYFGPGTRLTVT.

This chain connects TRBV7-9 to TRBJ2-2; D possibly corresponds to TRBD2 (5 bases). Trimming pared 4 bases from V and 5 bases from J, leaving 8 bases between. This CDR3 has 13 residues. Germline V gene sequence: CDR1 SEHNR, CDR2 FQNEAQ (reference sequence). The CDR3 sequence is CASSSRRTGELFF. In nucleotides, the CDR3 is TGTGCCAGCAGCTCCAGGAGGACCGGGGAGCTGTTTTTT.

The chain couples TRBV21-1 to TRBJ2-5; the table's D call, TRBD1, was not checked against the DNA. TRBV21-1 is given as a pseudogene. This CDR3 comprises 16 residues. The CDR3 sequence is CASSKGIRTGEETQYF. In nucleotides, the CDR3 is TGTGCCAGCAGCAAAGGAATCAGGACAGGGGAAGAGACCCAGTACTTC.

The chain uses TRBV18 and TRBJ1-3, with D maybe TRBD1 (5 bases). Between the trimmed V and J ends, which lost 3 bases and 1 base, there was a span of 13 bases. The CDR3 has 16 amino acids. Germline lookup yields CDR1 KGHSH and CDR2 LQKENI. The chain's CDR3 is CASSPPGWESGNTIYF. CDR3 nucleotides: TGTGCCAGCTCACCGCCAGGGTGGGAGTCTGGAAACACCATATATTTT.

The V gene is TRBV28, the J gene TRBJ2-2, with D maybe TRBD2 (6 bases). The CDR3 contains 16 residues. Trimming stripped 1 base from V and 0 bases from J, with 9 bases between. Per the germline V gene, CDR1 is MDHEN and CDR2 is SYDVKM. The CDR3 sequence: CASSLFQRANTGELFF. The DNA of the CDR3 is TGTGCCAGCAGTTTATTTCAGCGGGCGAACACCGGGGAGCTGTTTTTT.

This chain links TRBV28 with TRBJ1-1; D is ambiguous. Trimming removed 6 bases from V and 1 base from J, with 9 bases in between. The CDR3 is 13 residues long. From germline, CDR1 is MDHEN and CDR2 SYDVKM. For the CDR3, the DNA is TGTGCCAGCAGCCCCCCTCAGAACACTGAAGCTTTCTTT. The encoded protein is CASSPPQNTEAFF.

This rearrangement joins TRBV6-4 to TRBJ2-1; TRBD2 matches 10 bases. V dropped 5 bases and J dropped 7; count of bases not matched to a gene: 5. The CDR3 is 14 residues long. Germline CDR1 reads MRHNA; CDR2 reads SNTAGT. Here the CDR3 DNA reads TGTGCCAGCAGTTACCTAGCGGGAGTAAATGAGCAGTTCTTC. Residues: CASSYLAGVNEQFF.

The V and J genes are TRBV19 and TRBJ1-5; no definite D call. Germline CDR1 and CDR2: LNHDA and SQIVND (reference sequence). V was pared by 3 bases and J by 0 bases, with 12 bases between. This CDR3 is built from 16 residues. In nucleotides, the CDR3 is TGTGCCAGTAGTATTAAGGACTGGTATAGCAATCAGCCCCAGCATTTT. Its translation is CASSIKDWYSNQPQHF.

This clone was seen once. CDR3 protein: CASSSTGVGEKLFF. In DNA form, the CDR3 reads TGTGCCAGCAGCTCGACAGGGGTCGGGGAAAAACTGTTTTTT. This chain uses TRBV7-9 with TRBJ1-4, with 8 bases aligning to TRBD1. The V segment lost 4 bases and the J segment 8 bases; nucleotides outside the gene matches: 6. This CDR3 has 14 residues. The V gene's germline CDR1 is SEHNR and CDR2 FQNEAQ (reference sequence).

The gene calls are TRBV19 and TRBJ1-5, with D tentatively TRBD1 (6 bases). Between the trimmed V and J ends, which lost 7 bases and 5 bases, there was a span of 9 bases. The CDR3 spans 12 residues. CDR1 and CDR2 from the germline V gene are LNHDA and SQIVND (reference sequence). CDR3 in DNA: TGTGCCAGTACTGGGGGCTATCAGCCCCAGCATTTT. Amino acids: CASTGGYQPQHF.

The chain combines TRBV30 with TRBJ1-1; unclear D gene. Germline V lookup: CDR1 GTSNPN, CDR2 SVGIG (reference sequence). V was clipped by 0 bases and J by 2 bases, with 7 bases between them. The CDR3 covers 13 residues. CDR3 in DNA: TGTGCCTGGAGTGTCGTCGAAAACACTGAAGCTTTCTTT. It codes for CAWSVVENTEAFF.

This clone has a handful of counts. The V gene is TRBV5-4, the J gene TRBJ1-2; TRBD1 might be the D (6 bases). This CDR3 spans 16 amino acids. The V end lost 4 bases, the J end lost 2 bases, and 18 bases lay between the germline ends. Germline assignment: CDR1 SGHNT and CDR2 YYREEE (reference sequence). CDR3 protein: CASSTVTGRQNYGYTF. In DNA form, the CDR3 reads TGTGCCAGCAGCACGGTGACAGGCCGACAAAACTATGGCTACACCTTC.

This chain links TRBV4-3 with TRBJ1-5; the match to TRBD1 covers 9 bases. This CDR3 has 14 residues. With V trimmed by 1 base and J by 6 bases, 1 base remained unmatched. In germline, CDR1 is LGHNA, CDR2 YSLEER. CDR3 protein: CASSQVTGGQPQHF. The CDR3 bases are TGCGCCAGCAGCCAAGTGACAGGGGGTCAGCCCCAGCATTTT.

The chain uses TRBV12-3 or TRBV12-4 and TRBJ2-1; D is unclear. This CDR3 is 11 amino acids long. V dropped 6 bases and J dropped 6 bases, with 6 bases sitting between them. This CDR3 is CASRLANEQFF. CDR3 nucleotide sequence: TGTGCCAGCAGACTCGCCAATGAGCAGTTCTTC.

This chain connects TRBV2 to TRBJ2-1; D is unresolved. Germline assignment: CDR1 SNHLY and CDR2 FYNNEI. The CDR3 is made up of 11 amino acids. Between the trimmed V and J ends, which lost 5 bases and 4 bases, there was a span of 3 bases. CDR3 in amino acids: CASSQYNEQFF. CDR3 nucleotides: TGTGCCAGCAGTCAGTACAATGAGCAGTTCTTC.

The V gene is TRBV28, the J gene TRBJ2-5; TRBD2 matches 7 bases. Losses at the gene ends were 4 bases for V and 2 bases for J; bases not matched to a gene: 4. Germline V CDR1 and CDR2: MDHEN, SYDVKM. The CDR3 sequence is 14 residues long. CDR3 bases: TGTGCCAGCAGTTATACTAGCGAGCAAGAGACCCAGTACTTC. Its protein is CASSYTSEQETQYF.

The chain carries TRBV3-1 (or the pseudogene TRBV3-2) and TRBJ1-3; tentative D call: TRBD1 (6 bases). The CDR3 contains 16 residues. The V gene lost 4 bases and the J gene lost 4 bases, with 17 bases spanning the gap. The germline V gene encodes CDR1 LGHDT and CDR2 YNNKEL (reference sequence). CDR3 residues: CASSPTQLGGGNTIYF. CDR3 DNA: TGTGCCAGCAGCCCTACCCAGTTGGGGGGCGGAAACACCATATATTTT.

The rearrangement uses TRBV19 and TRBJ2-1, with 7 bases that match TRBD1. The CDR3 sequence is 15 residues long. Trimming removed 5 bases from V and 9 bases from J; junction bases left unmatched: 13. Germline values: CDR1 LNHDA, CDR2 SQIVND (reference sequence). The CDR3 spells CASSVSGRPGGEQFF. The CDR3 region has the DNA TGTGCCAGTAGTGTATCGGGGCGTCCAGGGGGTGAGCAGTTCTTC. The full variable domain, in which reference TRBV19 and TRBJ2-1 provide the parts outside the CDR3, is DGGITQSPKYLFRKEGQNVTLSCEQNLNHDAMYWYRQDPGQGLRLIYYSQIVNDFQKGDIAEGYSVSREKKESFPLTVTSAQKNPTAFYLCASSVSGRPGGEQFFGPGTRLTVL.

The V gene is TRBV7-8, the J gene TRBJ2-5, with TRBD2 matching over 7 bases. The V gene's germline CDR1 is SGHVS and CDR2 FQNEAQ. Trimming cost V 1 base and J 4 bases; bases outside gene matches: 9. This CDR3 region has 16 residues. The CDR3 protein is CASSLVWTRVGETQYF. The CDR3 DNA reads TGTGCCAGCAGCTTAGTTTGGACTAGGGTGGGAGAGACCCAGTACTTC.

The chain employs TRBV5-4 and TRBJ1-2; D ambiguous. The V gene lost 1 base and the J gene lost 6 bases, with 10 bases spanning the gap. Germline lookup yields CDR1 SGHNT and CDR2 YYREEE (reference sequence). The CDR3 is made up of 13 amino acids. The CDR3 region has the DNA TGTGCCAGCAGCTTGCAGAGCCATCATGGCTACACCTTC. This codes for CASSLQSHHGYTF.

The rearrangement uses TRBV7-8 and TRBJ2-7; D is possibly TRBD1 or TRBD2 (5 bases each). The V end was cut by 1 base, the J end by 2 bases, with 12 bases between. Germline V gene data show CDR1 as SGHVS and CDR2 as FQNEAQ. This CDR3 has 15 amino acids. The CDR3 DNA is TGTGCCAGCAGCTTAGGGGCAGGGACCCCCTACGAGCAGTACTTC. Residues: CASSLGAGTPYEQYF.

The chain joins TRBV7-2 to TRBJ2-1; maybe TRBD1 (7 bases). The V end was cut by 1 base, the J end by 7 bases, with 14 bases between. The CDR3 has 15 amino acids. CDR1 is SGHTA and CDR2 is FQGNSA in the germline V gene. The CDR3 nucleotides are TGTGCCAGCAGCTTAGGCGGCAGGGGGGAGAATGAGCAGTTCTTC. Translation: CASSLGGRGENEQFF.